The 2 T cell receptor beta chains reported below all come from one sample, sequenced in a study of human T cells and chemical hapten exposure. From the RACE reads, TCRdb called clonotypes with MiXCR, one entry per CDR3 protein. The sample has tens of thousands of distinct CDR3 sequences; roughly 10% are singletons. Sample time point: pre-sensitization, week 0. Treatment noted: therapeutic diphenylcyclopropenone sensitization with weekly scalp DPC. The specimen was whole blood, collected in connection with sensitization to the hapten diphenylcyclopropenone (DPC). Source of these receptors: a woman between 40 and 50 years old with alopecia areata. Some clones in this sample may be carry-over from other donors' samples.

This clonotype has a count of ten or more. This chain links TRBV6-6 with TRBJ2-5; 7 positions agree with TRBD1. Germline V CDR1 and CDR2: MNHNY, SVGAGI (reference sequence). The CDR3 sequence is 17 residues long. The V gene end was trimmed by 4 bases and the J gene end by 5 bases; junction bases not matched to a gene: 16. DNA for the CDR3: TGTGCCAGCAGTTTCCCCGGACAGGTCGAGGGCAAGGAGACCCAGTACTTC. It translates to CASSFPGQVEGKETQYF.

The sample holds many counts of this clonotype. The chain recombines TRBV6-2 or TRBV6-3 with TRBJ2-2; D is undetermined. The CDR3 totals 12 residues. Germline CDR1 MNHEY, CDR2 SVGEGT. V lost 6 bases to trimming and J lost 1 base, with 3 bases between them. The CDR3 is CASRRNTGELFF. In DNA, the CDR3 is TGTGCCAGCAGGCGGAACACCGGGGAGCTGTTTTTT.